The clone carrying this T cell receptor beta chain was seen more than once but under ten times. Its antigen is still unknown. TCRdb recomputed calls from the PCR reads with MiXCR, one row per CDR3 protein. The table includes some 27,000 distinct CDR3 sequences, 50% to 65% detected once. The data belong to a study of vaccination and CD4 T cells after COVID-19. Overall study: Convalescent cases consisted of six males and four females, of whom two were Hispanic. A few convalescent patients gave samples at day 14 and days 161 to 241 post-vaccination. Study-wide points: Only after vaccination were a median around 83% of convalescents' reactive clones seen. From 21 to 38, the median of SARS-CoV-2-reactive clonotypes rose without reaching significance.

Time point reported: late sampling 161 to 241 days after vaccination in three convalescent patients. CDR3 size: 18 residues. Deletions cut 4 bases from V and 4 bases from J, with 24 bases between. Germline V gene sequence: CDR1 MNHEY, CDR2 SMNVEV (reference sequence). The chain has TRBV27 and TRBJ2-3; D may be TRBD1 or TRBD2 (5 bases each). The clonotype was recovered from a human donor who had recovered from COVID-19. This material consisted of CD4+ T cells from blood, taken about 7 months after SARS-CoV-2 vaccination. The CDR3 DNA reads as TGTGCCAGCAGTTCCAACAAACGGGACCTTAAGCATCCAGATACGCAGTATTTT. It is translated as CASSSNKRDLKHPDTQYF.